What follows is one T cell receptor beta chain and its context. This specimen belongs to a study of T-cell reconstitution after alpha-beta-depleted transplantation in children. This sample's TCRbeta library carried unique molecular identifier barcodes. TCRdb called the PCR reads again in MiXCR, with one record for every CDR3 protein. The top ten hold around 4.5% of the sample, which has approximately 350,000 distinct CDR3 sequences, about 14% seen once. V was trimmed by 1 base and J by 4 bases, leaving 16 bases between them. From germline, CDR1 is DFQATT and CDR2 SNEGSKA (reference sequence). The CDR3 is 15 residues long.

This specimen was PBMCs, taken from the stem cell graft. This clonotype was obtained from a human donor who donated a stem cell graft to a child with Fanconi anemia. The genes are TRBV20-1 and TRBJ2-5; no clear D. The CDR3 DNA reads TGCAGTGCTAGAGGGTTTCAGGCCCAAGGAGAGACCCAGTACTTC. The encoded protein is CSARGFQAQGETQYF.